The 25 T cell receptor beta chains below all came from one sample that was sequenced in a study of blood T cell repertoires in COVID-19. Sequencing used immunoSEQ multiplex PCR; TCRdb keeps in-frame clones, though not all of them. The sample lists roughly 200,000 clones, 85% occurring once. The sequenced material came from PBMCs or T cells enriched from blood (not recorded which). The receptors shown here come from a man aged 40-50 years who had recovered from COVID-19.

The rearrangement joins TRBV29-1 to TRBJ1-2; D might be TRBD1 (6 bases). This CDR3 has 11 residues. The V and J ends lost 4 bases and 8 bases respectively, with 11 bases between them. CDR1 and CDR2 (germline): SQVTM, ANQGSEA. CDR3 amino acids: CSVGGPWGYTF. Written as DNA, the CDR3 is TGCAGCGTTGGGGGGCCTTGGGGCTACACCTTC.

CDR3 nucleotides: TGCGCCAGCAGGGCACCGGGACAGGGGAGGGAGACCCAGTACTTC. Amino acid sequence: CASRAPGQGRETQYF. This chain uses TRBV5-1 with TRBJ2-5; 10 bases align to TRBD1. CDR1 SGHRS and CDR2 YFSETQ come from the germline V gene. V was clipped by 5 bases and J by 5 bases; unmatched bases: 9. This CDR3 is 15 amino acids long.

The chain carries TRBV28 and TRBJ1-3, with D possibly TRBD1 on 6 matching bases. The CDR3 totals 18 residues. V was trimmed by 2 bases and J by 4 bases, leaving 21 bases between them. CDR1 is MDHEN and CDR2 is SYDVKM in the germline V gene. Here the CDR3 DNA reads TGTGCCAGCAGTTTACTTTGGGGGCCCGACAGGTCAGGAAACACCATATATTTT. It is translated as CASSLLWGPDRSGNTIYF.

The chain recombines TRBV19 with TRBJ2-1; maybe TRBD1 (5 bases). Trimming took 4 bases from V and 6 from J, leaving 10 bases between them. CDR1 and CDR2 from the germline V gene are LNHDA and SQIVND (reference sequence). This CDR3 spans 13 amino acids. The CDR3 region is CASSRGYGNEQFF. CDR3 DNA: TGTGCCAGTAGTAGGGGCTATGGCAATGAGCAGTTCTTC.

The genes are TRBV6-2 or TRBV6-3 and TRBJ1-4; D call uncertain. The CDR3 runs to 18 residues. Germline values: CDR1 MNHEY, CDR2 SVGEGT. The ends were cut back, 6 bases at V and 0 bases at J, with 20 bases in the middle. CDR3 DNA: TGTGCCAGCAGCCCTTTGTCTTTTGGGCTTCCAACTAATGAAAAACTGTTTTTT. Protein sequence: CASSPLSFGLPTNEKLFF.

V gene TRBV28 combines with J gene TRBJ1-2; D ambiguous. Trimming cost V 8 bases and J 2 bases, with 9 bases left between them. Germline assignment: CDR1 MDHEN and CDR2 SYDVKM. The CDR3 loop spans 12 amino acids. The CDR3: CASYSVNYGYTF. CDR3 bases: TGTGCCAGCTATTCTGTGAACTATGGCTACACCTTC.

The CDR3 is CAWSRDRGRSPLHF. The CDR3 DNA follows: TGTGCCTGGAGTCGAGACAGGGGGCGATCACCCCTCCACTTT. This chain connects TRBV30 to TRBJ1-6, with TRBD1 matching 10 bases. J lost 10 bases, V lost 2 bases, and 5 bases had no gene match. The CDR3 loop spans 14 amino acids. Per germline, CDR1 GTSNPN and CDR2 SVGIG (reference sequence).

This clone was seen just once. The J gene is TRBJ2-1, the V gene TRBV10-2; 9 bases line up with TRBD2. The trim removed 4 bases at V and 3 bases at J, leaving 4 bases unmatched. The CDR3 totals 15 residues. The germline CDR1 and CDR2 sequences are WSHSY and SAAADI. The CDR3 coding sequence is TGCGCCAGCAGTGTATCTAGCGGGGTCTACAATGAGCAGTTCTTC. Encoded protein: CASSVSSGVYNEQFF.

V and J are TRBV30 and TRBJ2-2; D is perhaps TRBD2 (5 bases). From germline, CDR1 is GTSNPN and CDR2 SVGIG (reference sequence). Deletions cut 0 bases from V and 7 bases from J, with 15 bases between. The CDR3 runs 15 residues. The CDR3 here is CAWSVRGRVGGELFF. The DNA for the CDR3 is TGTGCCTGGAGTGTACGTGGGAGAGTAGGCGGGGAGCTGTTTTTT.

This chain joins TRBV5-5 and TRBJ2-7; TRBD1 aligns across 9 bases. V lost 3 bases, J lost 5 bases, and 0 bases stayed unmatched. Germline loops: CDR1 SGHKS, CDR2 YYEKEE (reference sequence). The CDR3 is 12 residues long. The CDR3, as DNA: TGTGCCAGCAGCTGGACAGGGGACGAGCAGTACTTC. Encoded protein: CASSWTGDEQYF.

This clone appeared once. DNA of the CDR3: TGTGCCAGCGGATCGGGGGAATACGAGCAGTACTTC. This encodes CASGSGEYEQYF. The chain links TRBV6-5 to TRBJ2-7; D perhaps matches TRBD2 (6 bases). V was cut by 8 bases and J by 4 bases, with 12 bases left in between. The CDR3 is made up of 12 amino acids. The germline gives CDR1 MNHEY, CDR2 SVGAGI.

This clone is a singleton in its sample. This sequence joins TRBV9 and TRBJ1-2; tentatively, D is TRBD1 (6 bases). V was cut by 3 bases and J by 7 bases, with 10 bases left in between. CDR3 length equals 12 residues. CDR1 is SGDLS and CDR2 is YYNGEE in the germline V gene. CDR3 sequence reads: CASSGYRAGYTF. CDR3 coding DNA: TGTGCCAGCAGCGGATACAGGGCTGGCTACACCTTC. Full variable domain (remainder filled in from reference TRBV9 and TRBJ1-2): DSGVTQTPKHLITATGQRVTLRCSPRSGDLSVYWYQQSLDQGLQFLIQYYNGEERAKGNILERFSAQQFPDLHSELNLSSLELGDSALYFCASSGYRAGYTFGSGTRLTVV.

The rearrangement links TRBV25-1 to TRBJ2-7; 7 bases match TRBD1. In germline, CDR1 is MGHDK, CDR2 SYGVNS. The CDR3 length is 15 residues. The J segment lost 3 bases and the V segment lost 4 bases, leaving 9 bases of the junction unmatched. CDR3 sequence: CASSAGTEVNYEQYF. The DNA for the CDR3 is TGTGCCAGCAGTGCGGGGACAGAAGTAAACTACGAGCAGTACTTC.

The chain links TRBV9 to TRBJ2-7; weak D call: TRBD1 (5 bases). CDR1 SGDLS and CDR2 YYNGEE come from the germline V gene. V lost 0 bases and J lost 0, with 10 bases in between. This CDR3 spans 15 amino acids. CDR3 in amino acids: CASSVAAGLSYEQYF. In nucleotides, the CDR3 is TGTGCCAGCAGCGTAGCGGCAGGGCTCTCCTACGAGCAGTACTTC.

The V and J genes are TRBV10-1 and TRBJ1-3; D is uncertain. The length of the CDR3 is 13 residues. The V gene's germline CDR1 is WNHNN and CDR2 SYGVQD (reference sequence). With 4 bases removed from V and 4 bases from J, the gap between germline ends came to 8 bases. CDR3 bases: TGCGCCAGCAGTGCAGGTTTGGGAAACACCATATATTTT. It is translated as CASSAGLGNTIYF.

The chain has TRBV27 and TRBJ1-5; maybe TRBD1 (5 bases). The CDR3 runs to 16 residues. The V gene's germline CDR1 is MNHEY and CDR2 SMNVEV (reference sequence). V lost 2 bases to trimming and J lost 7 bases, with 18 bases between them. Here the CDR3 DNA reads TGTGCCAGCAGTTTAGGGGCACGGGTCCCCAGACAGCCCCAGCATTTT. This gives the protein CASSLGARVPRQPQHF.

The rearrangement links TRBV29-1 to TRBJ1-4; maybe TRBD1 (5 bases). Germline-derived CDR1 and CDR2 are SQVTM and ANQGSEA. The V gene lost 7 bases and the J gene lost 8 bases, with 17 bases spanning the gap. This CDR3 is built from 13 residues. The DNA for the CDR3 is TGCAGCGGCCGGGACTTTGAAGAGGAAAAACTGTTTTTT. This gives the protein CSGRDFEEEKLFF.

The chain employs TRBV4-1 and TRBJ2-3, with 8 bases identical to TRBD2. The V gene end was trimmed by 4 bases and the J gene end by 1 base; junction bases not matched to a gene: 1. Germline V gene sequence: CDR1 MGHRA, CDR2 YSYEKL. The CDR3 runs to 14 residues. CDR3 sequence: CASSLSGGTDTQYF. CDR3 coding DNA: TGCGCCAGCAGCCTTAGCGGGGGCACAGATACGCAGTATTTT.

The gene calls are TRBV11-3 and TRBJ2-2, with a weak D call TRBD1 (5 bases). The CDR3 has 14 amino acids. Germline CDR1 reads SGHNT; CDR2 reads YENEEA. The V end lost 3 bases, the J end lost 10 bases, and 15 bases lay between the germline ends. CDR3 coding DNA: TGTGCCAGCAGCTTGTCAGGGTCTAGGGAGGAGCTGTTTTTT. It yields the protein CASSLSGSREELFF.

V and J are TRBV27 and TRBJ1-4, with D uncertain. Trimming removed 6 bases from V and 8 bases from J, with 13 bases in between. The CDR3 runs to 13 residues. Looked up from germline, CDR1 is MNHEY and CDR2 is SMNVEV (reference sequence). The CDR3 sequence: CASSPPGREKLFF. In DNA form, the CDR3 reads TGTGCCAGCAGCCCTCCGGGTCGGGAAAAACTGTTTTTT. The complete variable domain, with remaining parts taken from reference TRBV27 and TRBJ1-4, reads EAQVTQNPRYLITVTGKKLTVTCSQNMNHEYMSWYRQDPGLGLRQIYYSMNVEVTDKGDVPEGYKVSRKEKRNFPLILESPSPNQTSLYFCASSPPGREKLFFGSGTQLSVL.

The rearrangement joins TRBV6-1 to TRBJ2-7; D is possibly TRBD1 (5 bases). Germline lookup yields CDR1 MNHNS and CDR2 SASEGT. V was trimmed by 0 bases and J by 2 bases, leaving 8 bases between them. The CDR3 loop spans 14 amino acids. CDR3 coding DNA: TGTGCCAGCAGTGAAGCGGGGCGCGCCTACGAGCAGTACTTC. It is translated as CASSEAGRAYEQYF.

The gene calls are TRBV11-3 and TRBJ1-2; D unclear. CDR1 is SGHNT, CDR2 YENEEA, per germline. V dropped 1 base and J dropped 0 bases, with 9 bases sitting between them. CDR3 size: 15 residues. CDR3: CASSLGASTNYGYTF. CDR3 nucleotide sequence: TGTGCCAGCAGCTTAGGAGCCTCAACTAACTATGGCTACACCTTC.

The V gene is TRBV2, the J gene TRBJ1-5; 7 nucleotides line up with TRBD1. With 6 bases clipped from V and 7 bases from J, the junction kept 15 bases outside the gene matches. The CDR3 totals 16 residues. Per the germline V gene, CDR1 is SNHLY and CDR2 is FYNNEI. DNA of the CDR3: TGTGCCAGCAGCGACTCCATAGACAGGGTTGGACAGCCCCAGCATTTT. This translates into CASSDSIDRVGQPQHF.

As DNA, the CDR3 is TGCAGTGCTTGGCGGGAGACCCAGTACTTC. Translation: CSAWRETQYF. V usage is TRBV20-1 and J usage is TRBJ2-5; D ambiguous. Germline CDR1 and CDR2: DFQATT and SNEGSKA (reference sequence). This CDR3 comprises 10 residues. Trimming pared 5 bases from V and 5 bases from J, leaving 6 bases between.

In nucleotides, the CDR3 is TGTGCCAGCAGTTTACAAGGGGGTAATTCACCCCTCCACTTT. Translation gives CASSLQGGNSPLHF. This chain joins TRBV27 and TRBJ1-6; tentative D call: TRBD1 (6 bases). Germline lookup yields CDR1 MNHEY and CDR2 SMNVEV (reference sequence). This CDR3 has 14 amino acids. V lost 2 bases to trimming and J lost 6 bases, with 8 bases between them.